This T cell receptor (beta chain) was observed in a study of blood T cell repertoires in COVID-19 (dated by TCRdb to 2018 to 2021). Notes on the research overall: Samples from collaborators originated in the United States, Italy and Spain and spanned both the acute and convalescent phases of COVID-19. The material from the prospective study consisted of cDNA or gDNA derived from T cells, B-cell-depleted T cells, or PBMCs. Deeply sampled blood TCRbeta repertoires from subjects exposed to, actively infected with, or recovered from COVID-19 were included in the dataset. The repertoires were released in a freely available public database meant as a resource for research on the immune response to SARS-CoV-2. Samples were obtained from the ongoing ImmuneRACE study (first 160 participants) and from over a thousand subjects provided by 6 global collaborators. Sample metadata almost always included a de-identified subject ID, COVID-19 status, age in years and sex. Where available, HLA class I and class II types were obtained from metadata supplied by the sample provider rather than from assay-based typing.

General conclusions and limits of the study: The amount of clinical and demographic metadata varied by source and participant and was provided uncurated.

TCRbeta CDR3 regions were amplified from genomic DNA using the immunoSEQ Assay, a bias-controlled multiplex PCR. The paper's data handling went like this. The number of nucleated cells in each sample was estimated from the amplification of reference gene primers within the assay. To quantify the absolute abundance of each unique TCRbeta CDR3 rearrangement, sequence reads were collapsed and filtered. For each sample, productive Simpson clonality was calculated by taking the square root of Simpson's diversity index across productive rearrangements. The immuneACCESS repertoire file appears here via TCRdb, limited to in-frame rearrangements. These files lack a portion of the clones; in checked studies, under half of the deficit traces to unresolved V genes, and the cause of the others is not known. V and J calls and clone size are copied from that table; D and trimming were computed from the DNA. The table for this sample lists about 140,000 clones; under 85% of them were counted only once. 1.5% to 2% of the sample belongs to the ten largest clones.

For this clone: The antigen it recognizes is unknown. No qualities accompany the bases; no much larger clone lies one base away.

CDR1 and CDR2 are drawn from the germline V gene (reference sequence): LNHDA, SQIVND. Inclusive of the bounding cysteine and phenylalanine, the CDR3 is 14 residues long. Kept here is only the CDR3 DNA, which spans 42 bases and is read in frame from base 1. At the junction V is shortened by 6 bases and J by 0 bases, with 11 bases in between. Participants in the prospective study were aged about 18 to 100 years, lived in 24 United States geographic areas, and enrolled through a virtual design. To assign participants to cohorts, the prospective study relied on clinical history that participants themselves reported in a screening survey and a study questionnaire. Exposed participants were defined as having been in contact with someone with a PCR-confirmed or clinician-diagnosed COVID-19 case within 2 weeks of study entry. In the prospective study, whole blood, serum and a nasopharyngeal or oropharyngeal swab were collected from each participant by mobile phlebotomists. Participants in the prospective study had the option to provide additional blood draws and questionnaires over an approximately two-month period. Before DNA extraction, prospective study blood samples were shipped either frozen or at room temperature.

This clonotype was sampled from a woman younger than 30 who had been exposed to COVID-19. The specimen sequenced was PBMCs or T cells enriched from blood (not recorded which). The rearrangement combines TRBV19 with TRBJ1-2; a tentative D match to TRBD1 spans 5 bases. CDR3 region: CASSTGVPNYGYTF. The nucleotide sequence is TGTGCCAGTAGCACAGGAGTTCCTAACTATGGCTACACCTTC.